The 2 T cell receptor beta chains presented below share a single source sample, sequenced in a study of blood T cells in healthy people across ages. Next came a second PCR, run for 7 to 11 cycles, which used a sample-barcoded 5' primer along with a J-beta primer mix. MiXCR, applied by TCRdb to the 5' RACE reads, yields one record per CDR3 protein. In the table there are some 1.7 million distinct CDR3 sequences, 28% of which are singletons. Sequences were obtained from blood. These receptors were collected from a young woman in good health.

This clonotype was counted between two and nine times. One end of the junction does not line up with germline, which may come from a read error. The rearrangement uses TRBV7-9 and TRBJ2-3; no firm D call. Germline CDR1 is SEHNR and CDR2 is FQNEAQ (reference sequence). The CDR3 is 16 amino acids. The CDR3 loop is CASSSYDQIITDAQYF. The CDR3 DNA follows: TGTGCCAGCAGCTCTTATGATCAGATTATCACAGATGCGCAGTATTTT.

Of note for this clonotype: A much more abundant neighbour one base away suggests this may be a read error. The rearrangement uses TRBV29-1 and TRBJ2-3; D gene ambiguous. CDR1 is SQVTM and CDR2 is ANQGSEA in the germline V gene. This CDR3 contains 12 residues. V was cut by 2 bases and J by 4 bases, with 7 bases left in between. CDR3 loop: CSVEQTSDTQYF. The DNA of the CDR3 is TGCAGCGTTGAACAGACATCAGATACGCAGTATTTT.